The 26 T cell receptor beta chains reported below all come from one sample, sequenced in a study of T cell changes during pregnancy in multiple sclerosis (dated by TCRdb to between 2019 and 2020). Receptor amplification or capture employed the immunoSEQ multiplex PCR assay. TCRdb holds this immuneACCESS table with in-frame rearrangements only. Some clones are missing; in checked studies, unresolved V genes explain under half, and the rest has no known cause. This sample has 90,000 or so clones in its table, and approximately 90% of those were observed once. The top ten clones comprise 3% to 4.5% of the sample. Sequenced here: PBMCs, sampled in the first trimester of pregnancy. The receptors were sampled from a female donor in good health, serving as a control in a pregnancy study. Some clones in this sample may be carry-over from other donors' samples.

The CDR3 is CASSLVAARDEQYF. For the CDR3, the DNA is TGTGCCAGCAGTTTAGTGGCGGCCAGGGACGAGCAGTACTTC. J is TRBJ2-7 and V is TRBV27; D perhaps matches TRBD1 (5 bases). The germline gives CDR1 MNHEY, CDR2 SMNVEV (reference sequence). This CDR3 has 14 amino acids. Trimming took off 2 bases at V and 5 bases at J, with 13 bases between the two ends.

This clone was seen once. The rearrangement uses TRBV6-6 and TRBJ1-1; no definite D call. Germline values: CDR1 MNHNY, CDR2 SVGAGI (reference sequence). Trimming pared 2 bases from V and 3 bases from J, leaving 4 bases between. This CDR3 has 12 residues. The CDR3 bases are TGTGCCAGCAGTTACACAGACACTGAAGCTTTCTTT. It specifies CASSYTDTEAFF.

About this clone itself: A junction boundary mismatches the germline segment, possibly from a read error. The J gene is TRBJ1-4, the V gene TRBV19; no definite D call. This CDR3 has 11 residues. From germline, CDR1 is LNHDA and CDR2 SQIVND (reference sequence). The CDR3: CAAAGSEKLFF. The CDR3 nucleotides read TGCGCTGCGGCGGGAAGTGAAAAACTGTTTTTT. Full variable domain (rest looked up from reference TRBV19 and TRBJ1-4): DGGITQSPKYLFRKEGQNVTLSCEQNLNHDAMYWYRQDPGQGLRLIYYSQIVNDFQKGDIAEGYSVSREKKESFPLTVTSAQKNPTAFYLCAAAGSEKLFFGSGTQLSVL.

The rearrangement uses TRBV7-9 and TRBJ1-2, with no clear D. Germline loops: CDR1 SEHNR, CDR2 FQNEAQ (reference sequence). The CDR3 sequence is 13 residues long. Trimming cost V 2 bases and J 4 bases, with 8 bases left between them. CDR3 DNA: TGTGCCAGCAGCTTACCCAACAGCTATGGCTACACCTTC. Its translation: CASSLPNSYGYTF. The entire variable domain, with the rest obtained from reference TRBV7-9 and TRBJ1-2, is as follows: DTGVSQNPRHKITKRGQNVTFRCDPISEHNRLYWYRQTLGQGPEFLTYFQNEAQLEKSRLLSDRFSAERPKGSFSTLEIQRTEQGDSAMYLCASSLPNSYGYTFGSGTRLTVV.

The chain has TRBV5-5 and TRBJ2-2; D is ambiguous. Per germline, CDR1 SGHKS and CDR2 YYEKEE (reference sequence). The CDR3 is made up of 14 amino acids. V shed 0 bases and J shed 0 bases, with 3 bases lying between them. Written as DNA, the CDR3 is TGTGCCAGCAGCTTGGTCACGAACACCGGGGAGCTGTTTTTT. Protein product: CASSLVTNTGELFF. Together with reference TRBV5-5 and TRBJ2-2, the CDR3 gives the full variable domain: DAGVTQSPTHLIKTRGQQVTLRCSPISGHKSVSWYQQVLGQGPQFIFQYYEKEERGRGNFPDRFSARQFPNYSSELNVNALLLGDSALYLCASSLVTNTGELFFGEGSRLTVL.

The gene calls are TRBV7-2 and TRBJ2-3; the D is unclear. V shed 1 base and J shed 0 bases, with 5 bases lying between them. The CDR3 has 14 residues. The germline CDR1 and CDR2 sequences are SGHTA and FQGNSA. The CDR3 spells CASSLDFSTDTQYF. The CDR3 DNA sequence: TGTGCCAGCAGCTTAGACTTTAGCACAGATACGCAGTATTTT.

The chain employs TRBV5-1 and TRBJ1-1; D may be TRBD1 (5 bases). The germline V and J ends were trimmed by 0 bases and 2 bases, with 8 bases remaining between them. Germline V CDR1 and CDR2: SGHRS, YFSETQ. This CDR3 has 14 amino acids. In DNA form, the CDR3 reads TGCGCCAGCAGCTTGGAGACAGCCAACACTGAAGCTTTCTTT. Translating it yields CASSLETANTEAFF.

V usage is TRBV4-2 and J usage is TRBJ2-7, with 8 bases matching TRBD2. In germline, CDR1 is LGHNA, CDR2 YNFKEQ. The V and J ends lost 1 base and 5 bases, in that order; junction bases with no gene match: 7. The CDR3 has 15 amino acids. The CDR3 DNA follows: TGTGCCAGCAGCCAAGTTCGGGGGGGCCGACACGAGCAGTACTTC. Translating it yields CASSQVRGGRHEQYF.

This clone was counted at least ten times. The gene calls are TRBV7-9 and TRBJ2-5; TRBD1 matches at 10 bases. CDR1 SEHNR and CDR2 FQNEAQ come from the germline V gene (reference sequence). The CDR3 is 14 amino acids. Trimming took 5 bases from V and 3 from J; bases not matched to a gene: 3. The CDR3 sequence is CASSLTGGKETQYF. DNA of the CDR3: TGTGCCAGCAGCCTGACAGGGGGCAAAGAGACCCAGTACTTC.

The chain employs TRBV5-1 and TRBJ2-3, with TRBD2 matching 12 bases. With V trimmed by 4 bases and J by 0 bases, 3 bases remained unmatched. Germline CDR1 is SGHRS and CDR2 is YFSETQ. CDR3 length: 16 amino acids. CDR3 DNA sequence: TGCGCCAGCAGCCACGGACTAGCGGGAAGCACAGATACGCAGTATTTT. This gives the protein CASSHGLAGSTDTQYF.

V is TRBV7-8 and J is TRBJ1-2; 7 positions agree with TRBD1. The CDR3 sequence is 14 residues long. The V and J ends lost 5 bases and 5 bases, in that order; junction bases with no gene match: 8. Germline V lookup: CDR1 SGHVS, CDR2 FQNEAQ. The CDR3 DNA is TGTGCCAGCAGCGCAGGGGGGTTCGGGTATGGCTACACCTTC. Its protein product is CASSAGGFGYGYTF.

The chain links TRBV4-1 to TRBJ1-6; no clear D gene. The germline CDR1 and CDR2 sequences are MGHRA and YSYEKL. Trimming cost V 0 bases and J 12 bases, with 9 bases left between them. This CDR3 comprises 13 residues. The CDR3 DNA reads TGCGCCAGCAGCCAAGATGAGCGGTTACCCCTCCACTTT. Translated, it gives CASSQDERLPLHF.

The chain uses TRBV7-2 and TRBJ2-5; the D gene is possibly TRBD1 (6 bases). V was trimmed by 0 bases and J by 0 bases, leaving 8 bases between them. This CDR3 is 15 amino acids long. Germline V gives CDR1 SGHTA, CDR2 FQGNSA. CDR3 protein: CASSLAQGYQETQYF. The CDR3 DNA reads TGTGCCAGCAGCTTAGCCCAGGGGTACCAAGAGACCCAGTACTTC.

The rearrangement links TRBV5-1 to TRBJ1-1; no clear D gene. The V gene lost 3 bases and the J gene lost 5 bases, with 8 bases spanning the gap. CDR1 is SGHRS and CDR2 is YFSETQ in the germline V gene. CDR3 length equals 12 residues. In nucleotides, the CDR3 is TGCGCCAGCAGCTACCGGGGAACTGAAGCTTTCTTT. This gives the protein CASSYRGTEAFF.

The chain combines TRBV15 with TRBJ2-7, with D possibly matching TRBD1 (6 bases). Germline V gene lookup returns CDR1 LNHNV and CDR2 YYDKDF (reference sequence). V was pared by 0 bases and J by 4 bases, with 16 bases between. The CDR3 runs 16 residues. CDR3 nucleotide sequence: TGTGCCACCAGCAGAGATATAGGGCCACAGGGATACGAGCAGTACTTC. Translated: CATSRDIGPQGYEQYF.

The chain recombines TRBV2 with TRBJ2-3; 11 positions match TRBD1. The CDR3 covers 13 residues. The V segment lost 8 bases and the J segment 5 bases; nucleotides outside the gene matches: 3. The germline gives CDR1 SNHLY, CDR2 FYNNEI. CDR3 amino acids: CASCGTGGDTQYF. The CDR3 bases are TGTGCCAGCTGCGGGACAGGGGGAGATACGCAGTATTTT. Variable domain in full (rest from reference TRBV2 and TRBJ2-3): EPEVTQTPSHQVTQMGQEVILRCVPISNHLYFYWYRQILGQKVEFLVSFYNNEISEKSEIFDDQFSVERPDGSNFTLKIRSTKLEDSAMYFCASCGTGGDTQYFGPGTRLTVL.

CDR3 in amino acids: CATSRGDSQRAFF. CDR3 bases: TGTGCCACCAGCAGAGGGGACAGCCAAAGGGCTTTCTTT. The gene calls are TRBV15 and TRBJ1-1; 7 bases line up with TRBD1. The CDR3 consists of 13 residues. After removal of 1 base from V and 11 bases from J, the junction contained 7 bases not matched to a gene. CDR1 and CDR2 (germline): LNHNV, YYDKDF (reference sequence).

This chain links TRBV28 with TRBJ1-1; 9 bases fit TRBD1. CDR3 length equals 18 residues. CDR1 and CDR2 from the germline V gene are MDHEN and SYDVKM. The trim removed 7 bases at V and 4 bases at J, leaving 19 bases unmatched. CDR3 protein: CASTSFPGQGGWRTEAFF. CDR3 nucleotides: TGTGCCAGCACTTCATTCCCGGGACAGGGAGGTTGGCGCACTGAAGCTTTCTTT.

This chain joins TRBV5-1 and TRBJ2-5, with TRBD1 as a possible D gene (5 bases). In germline, CDR1 is SGHRS, CDR2 YFSETQ. The length of the CDR3 is 15 residues. V dropped 4 bases and J dropped 1 base, with 14 bases sitting between them. In DNA form, the CDR3 reads TGCGCCAGCAGCCAAAATGACAGACTCCAAGAGACCCAGTACTTC. This sequence encodes CASSQNDRLQETQYF.

J is TRBJ1-5 and V is TRBV19, with a weak D call TRBD1 (5 bases). Germline V gives CDR1 LNHDA, CDR2 SQIVND (reference sequence). The V gene lost 5 bases and the J gene lost 0 bases, with 11 bases spanning the gap. This CDR3 has 15 amino acids. Written as DNA, the CDR3 is TGTGCCAGTAGTGAGACAGCGACTAGCAATCAGCCCCAGCATTTT. Its protein is CASSETATSNQPQHF.

The chain recombines TRBV6-6 with TRBJ2-7; tentative D call: TRBD1 (5 bases). Germline V gene lookup returns CDR1 MNHNY and CDR2 SVGAGI (reference sequence). V gave up 8 bases and J gave up 6 bases, with 17 bases separating them. The CDR3 has 13 amino acids. This CDR3 is CASEVPGRGEQYF. CDR3 bases: TGTGCCAGCGAGGTTCCAGGGCGCGGCGAGCAGTACTTC.

The rearrangement links TRBV11-1 to TRBJ2-1, with a weak D call TRBD2 (7 bases). The CDR3 runs 14 residues. Germline CDR1 reads SGHAT; CDR2 reads FQDESV (reference sequence). Trimming removed 0 bases at V and 8 bases at J, with 11 bases between. The chain's CDR3 is CASSLAGGHHEQFF. Written as DNA, the CDR3 is TGTGCCAGCAGCTTAGCGGGGGGGCACCATGAGCAGTTCTTC.

This chain connects TRBV2 to TRBJ1-6; the D is unclear. This CDR3 contains 15 residues. V was pared by 9 bases and J by 0 bases, with 12 bases between. CDR1 is SNHLY, CDR2 FYNNEI, per germline. CDR3 in amino acids: CASTNLDSYNSPLHF. The CDR3 DNA sequence: TGTGCCAGTACTAACTTAGACTCCTATAATTCACCCCTCCACTTT.

This chain uses TRBV12-5 with TRBJ2-6; no reliable D call. The CDR3 extends over 12 amino acids. Germline CDR1 LGHNT, CDR2 FRNRAP. V lost 6 bases and J lost 4, with 4 bases in between. Here the CDR3 reads CASGMGANVLTF. CDR3 nucleotides: TGTGCTAGTGGCATGGGGGCCAACGTCCTGACTTTC.

This clone was counted a few times. This chain connects TRBV2 to TRBJ1-4; D gene unclear. In germline, CDR1 is SNHLY, CDR2 FYNNEI. CDR3 length: 14 residues. Trimming stripped 1 base from V and 0 bases from J, with 3 bases between. Here the CDR3 DNA reads TGTGCCAGCAGTGAAGGAGCAACTAATGAAAAACTGTTTTTT. It specifies CASSEGATNEKLFF. Together with reference TRBV2 and TRBJ1-4, the CDR3 gives the full variable domain: EPEVTQTPSHQVTQMGQEVILRCVPISNHLYFYWYRQILGQKVEFLVSFYNNEISEKSEIFDDQFSVERPDGSNFTLKIRSTKLEDSAMYFCASSEGATNEKLFFGSGTQLSVL.

On this clone: This CDR3 fails to terminate in the conserved phenylalanine or tryptophan, so it likely reflects a read error. Because the CDR3's place on the DNA is in doubt, the DNA is left out and the CDR3 is given as listed by TCRdb. J is TRBJ2-3 and V is TRBV19; the table's D call, TRBD2, was not checked against the DNA. Germline assignment: CDR1 LNHDA and CDR2 SQIVND (reference sequence). The length of the CDR3 is 11 amino acids, counting both ends. CDR3: CASSPPGLVGL.